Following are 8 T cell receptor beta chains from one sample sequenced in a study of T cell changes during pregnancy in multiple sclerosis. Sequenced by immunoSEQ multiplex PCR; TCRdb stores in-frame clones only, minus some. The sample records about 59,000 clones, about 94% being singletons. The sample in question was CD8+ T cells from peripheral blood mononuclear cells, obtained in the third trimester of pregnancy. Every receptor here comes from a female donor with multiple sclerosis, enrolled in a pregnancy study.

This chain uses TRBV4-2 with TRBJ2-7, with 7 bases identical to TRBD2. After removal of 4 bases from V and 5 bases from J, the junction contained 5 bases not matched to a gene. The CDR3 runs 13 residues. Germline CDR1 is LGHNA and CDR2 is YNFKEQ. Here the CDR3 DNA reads TGTGCCAGCAGCCCGACTAGCAACCACGAGCAGTACTTC. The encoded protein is CASSPTSNHEQYF.

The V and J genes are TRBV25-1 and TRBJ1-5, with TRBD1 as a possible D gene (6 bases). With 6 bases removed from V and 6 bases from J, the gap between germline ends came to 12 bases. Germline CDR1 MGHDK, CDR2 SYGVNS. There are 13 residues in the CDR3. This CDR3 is CASRGGVRQPQHF. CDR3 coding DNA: TGTGCCAGCAGAGGGGGGGTTCGTCAGCCCCAGCATTTT. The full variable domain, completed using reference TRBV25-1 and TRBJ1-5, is EADIYQTPRYLVIGTGKKITLECSQTMGHDKMYWYQQDPGMELHLIHYSYGVNSTEKGDLSSESTVSRIRTEHFPLTLESARPSHTSQYLCASRGGVRQPQHFGDGTRLSIL.

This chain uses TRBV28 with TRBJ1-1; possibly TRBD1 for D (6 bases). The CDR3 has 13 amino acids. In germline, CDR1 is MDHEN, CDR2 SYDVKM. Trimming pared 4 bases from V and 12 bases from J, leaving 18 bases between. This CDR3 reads CASSSLGQQYPFF. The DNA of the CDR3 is TGTGCCAGCAGTTCCCTTGGACAGCAATACCCTTTCTTT.

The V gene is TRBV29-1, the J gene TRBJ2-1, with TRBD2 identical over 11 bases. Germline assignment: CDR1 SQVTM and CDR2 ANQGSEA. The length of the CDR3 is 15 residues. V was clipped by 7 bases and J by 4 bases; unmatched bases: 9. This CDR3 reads CSDKVGTSGYNEQFF. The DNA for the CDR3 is TGCAGCGACAAGGTCGGGACTAGCGGATACAATGAGCAGTTCTTC.

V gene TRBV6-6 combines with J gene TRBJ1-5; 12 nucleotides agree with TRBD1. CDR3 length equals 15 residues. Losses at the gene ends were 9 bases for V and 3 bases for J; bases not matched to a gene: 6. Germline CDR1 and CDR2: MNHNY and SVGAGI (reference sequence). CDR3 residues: CASNRDRGLNQPQHF. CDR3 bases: TGTGCCAGTAACCGGGACAGGGGGCTCAATCAGCCCCAGCATTTT.

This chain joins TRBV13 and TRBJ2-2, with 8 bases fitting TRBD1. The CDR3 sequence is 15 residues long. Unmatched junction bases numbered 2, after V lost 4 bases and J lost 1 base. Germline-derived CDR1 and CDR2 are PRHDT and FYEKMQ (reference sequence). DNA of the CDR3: TGTGCCAGCAGCTCAGACAGGGGGAACACCGGGGAGCTGTTTTTT. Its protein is CASSSDRGNTGELFF.

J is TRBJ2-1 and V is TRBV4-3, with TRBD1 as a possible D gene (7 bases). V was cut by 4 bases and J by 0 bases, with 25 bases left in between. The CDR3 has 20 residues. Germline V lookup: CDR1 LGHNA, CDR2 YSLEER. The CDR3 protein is CASSLYGGDRVPSSYNEQFF. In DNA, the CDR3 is TGCGCCAGCAGCCTATACGGGGGAGACAGGGTACCTAGCTCCTACAATGAGCAGTTCTTC.

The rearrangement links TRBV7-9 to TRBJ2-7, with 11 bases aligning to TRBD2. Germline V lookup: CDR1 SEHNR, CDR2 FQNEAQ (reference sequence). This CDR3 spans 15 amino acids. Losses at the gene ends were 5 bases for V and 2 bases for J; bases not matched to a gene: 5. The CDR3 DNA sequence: TGTGCCAGCAGCCAAGGGACTAGCGGTACCTACGAGCAGTACTTC. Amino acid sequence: CASSQGTSGTYEQYF.